This TCR beta chain was captured by sequencing in a study of shared clonotypes between healthy human individuals. V gave up 2 bases and J gave up 4 bases, with 15 bases separating them. Germline-derived CDR1 and CDR2 are MNHEY and SVGAGI. CDR3 length: 15 residues. All the donors were Caucasian adults who lived in Nashville, Tennessee. The study, taken as a whole, reports: A small donor pool kept down the genetic and exposure-history diversity that was represented. Among donors, clonotype sharing was expected to be affected by sequencing depth.

Researchers ran the assay at a deep level. Repertoires were generated with immunoSEQ multiplex PCR, while TCRdb's copy carries only in-frame clones and drops some. The table lists 490,000 or so clones, about 79% of them singletons. With respect to this clone: Its antigen remains unidentified.

The TCR was taken from a middle-aged woman in good health. Some clones in this sample may be carry-over from other donors' samples. The V call is TRBV6-5, the J call TRBJ2-7; TRBD2 might be the D (6 bases). The sequenced sample was PBMCs. CDR3 amino acids: CASSYVGEVRYEQYF. DNA for the CDR3: TGTGCCAGCAGTTACGTGGGGGAGGTTAGATACGAGCAGTACTTC.